This T cell receptor (beta chain) was sequenced during a study of CD4+ T cells in melanoma (dated by TCRdb to 2021 to 2024). A note on the overall study: The study examined neoantigen-specific CD4+ T cells in human melanoma.

From the cysteine through the phenylalanine, the CDR3 covers 16 amino acids. Here the CDR3 DNA is all that survives: 48 bases in frame from base 1. The junction carries 18 bases between V and J, which are trimmed by 1 base and 9 bases respectively. Looking up the germline V gene (reference sequence) yields CDR1 SGHAT and CDR2 FQDESV. Patients with melanoma were used as donors. Summary of the overall study and its limitations: Neoantigen-specific CD4+ T cells in melanoma were reported to show diverse differentiation states. The report described a correlation between neoantigen-specific CD4+ T cells and the function of CD8+ T cells, macrophages and B cells.

Library preparation used the immunoSEQ multiplex PCR assay. In its TCRdb copy, this immuneACCESS table keeps in-frame sequences only and misses some clones. Where compared with another copy, unresolved V genes explain less than half of these, and the others have no known cause. Recorded for this sample are over 100,000 clones; approximately 90% of them occurred a single time. Together, the top ten hold roughly 3.3% of the sample. For this clone: Its antigen is not yet known. One base away there is no much larger clone; base qualities are not given.

The TCR was taken from a human donor with melanoma. The source material was peripheral blood. The chain couples TRBV11-1 to TRBJ2-2, with the D assignment possibly TRBD1 or TRBD2, given 5 matching bases for each. The CDR3 protein is CASSLGPGLAARELFF. The nucleotides read TGTGCCAGCAGCTTAGGCCCGGGGCTAGCCGCCAGGGAGCTGTTTTTT.